Shown below are 31 T cell receptor beta chains from a single sample sequenced in a study of cytomegalovirus exposure and HLA in healthy donors. The PCR contained 60 Vbeta and 13 Jbeta primers. The data were produced by immunoSEQ multiplex PCR, yet TCRdb's version contains in-frame clones alone and is incomplete. Here the sample spans fewer than 200,000 clones, 80% being singletons. What was sequenced was PBMCs. Receptors originate from a woman in her fifties or sixties in good health and CMV-seronegative.

This chain uses TRBV7-9 with TRBJ2-1, with TRBD1 matching over 9 bases. CDR3 length: 15 amino acids. After removal of 3 bases from V and 6 bases from J, the junction contained 6 bases not matched to a gene. CDR1 is SEHNR, CDR2 FQNEAQ, per germline (reference sequence). The CDR3 DNA sequence: TGTGCCAGCAGCTTCAGGGACAGGGATGGCAATGAGCAGTTCTTC. This encodes CASSFRDRDGNEQFF.

This chain joins TRBV9 and TRBJ2-5, with a possible D match to TRBD2 (7 bases). This CDR3 is built from 17 residues. V lost 1 base and J lost 5, with 21 bases in between. Germline values: CDR1 SGDLS, CDR2 YYNGEE. The CDR3 DNA is TGTGCCAGCAGCGTAATGGACGGGGGGCGCGAGGGGGAGACCCAGTACTTC. Translation: CASSVMDGGREGETQYF.

The chain couples TRBV21-1 to TRBJ2-7; the table calls TRBD1, which could not be checked here. TRBV21-1 is marked as a pseudogene. This CDR3 spans 16 amino acids. CDR3 sequence reads: CASRRIPGQGAEEQYF. As DNA, the CDR3 is TGTGCCAGCAGGCGCATCCCGGGACAGGGGGCGGAAGAGCAGTACTTC.

This clone has only a few counts. The CDR3 DNA reads TGCGCCAGCAGCCAAGGGACTCAGTGGTGGAACACTGAAGCTTTCTTT. This translates into CASSQGTQWWNTEAFF. The chain couples TRBV4-1 to TRBJ1-1; D gene ambiguous. Germline CDR1 reads MGHRA; CDR2 reads YSYEKL. The V gene lost 1 base and the J gene lost 1 base, with 13 bases spanning the gap. The CDR3 runs 16 residues.

The chain joins TRBV30 to TRBJ1-3; D unresolved. CDR3 size: 17 residues. V was shortened by 0 bases and J by 0 bases, with 15 bases between the two germline ends. The germline CDR1 and CDR2 sequences are GTSNPN and SVGIG (reference sequence). The CDR3 spells CAWSVRHYIDSGNTIYF. The CDR3 coding sequence is TGTGCCTGGAGTGTACGCCATTACATCGACTCTGGAAACACCATATATTTT. Full variable domain (rest looked up from reference TRBV30 and TRBJ1-3): SQTIHQWPATLVQPVGSPLSLECTVEGTSNPNLYWYRQAAGRGLQLLFYSVGIGQISSEVPQNLSASRPQDRQFILSSKKLLLSDSGFYLCAWSVRHYIDSGNTIYFGEGSWLTVV.

The chain is built from TRBV11-3 and TRBJ2-3, with 7 bases matching TRBD2. Looked up from germline, CDR1 is SGHNT and CDR2 is YENEEA. The CDR3 has 14 residues. V was clipped by 4 bases and J by 3 bases; unmatched bases: 4. The CDR3 reads CASSSSGSTDTQYF. The DNA of the CDR3 is TGTGCCAGCAGCTCTAGCGGATCGACAGATACGCAGTATTTT.

This clone was seen more than once but under ten times. The V gene is TRBV19, the J gene TRBJ1-2; TRBD1 matches at 9 bases. There are 14 residues in the CDR3. From germline, CDR1 is LNHDA and CDR2 SQIVND (reference sequence). J gave up 4 bases and V 8 bases, and 8 bases lay outside the gene matches. CDR3 bases: TGTGCCAGTCATCCCCGGGACAGGGTCTATGGCTACACCTTC. Its translation is CASHPRDRVYGYTF.

V is TRBV5-1 and J is TRBJ1-1; TRBD1 is a possible D gene (5 bases). Looked up from germline, CDR1 is SGHRS and CDR2 is YFSETQ. Trimming left V 4 bases short and J 0 bases short, with 13 bases between. The CDR3 runs to 15 residues. CDR3 amino acids: CASSPHRNLNTEAFF. CDR3 DNA: TGCGCCAGCAGCCCCCACAGGAACCTGAACACTGAAGCTTTCTTT.

This clone is a singleton in its sample. The rearrangement links TRBV6-1 to TRBJ2-1, with TRBD1 identical over 11 bases. CDR1 and CDR2 from the germline V gene are MNHNS and SASEGT. The CDR3 contains 14 residues. V dropped 7 bases and J dropped 6; count of bases not matched to a gene: 5. The CDR3 sequence: CASKGQGASNEQFF. CDR3 DNA sequence: TGTGCCAGCAAAGGACAGGGGGCGAGCAATGAGCAGTTCTTC.

The chain combines TRBV12-5 with TRBJ1-2; weak D call: TRBD1 (6 bases). This CDR3 region has 14 residues. Germline CDR1 is LGHNT and CDR2 is FRNRAP. With 1 base removed from V and 7 bases from J, the gap between germline ends came to 13 bases. The DNA of the CDR3 is TGTGCTAGTGGTTTGGCAACAGGGATAGGTGGCTACACCTTC. It translates to CASGLATGIGGYTF.

The chain employs TRBV19 and TRBJ1-5; D gene unclear. Germline CDR1 reads LNHDA; CDR2 reads SQIVND (reference sequence). Trimming took off 1 base at V and 0 bases at J, with 4 bases between the two ends. The CDR3 runs 14 residues. CDR3: CASSIVYSNQPQHF. The CDR3 bases are TGTGCCAGTAGTATAGTGTATAGCAATCAGCCCCAGCATTTT.

The V call is TRBV19, the J call TRBJ1-1; D possibly corresponds to TRBD1 (5 bases). Trimming removed 6 bases from V and 2 bases from J, with 13 bases in between. This CDR3 comprises 14 residues. Looked up from germline, CDR1 is LNHDA and CDR2 is SQIVND (reference sequence). The CDR3 DNA follows: TGTGCCAGTAGAAACCGACAGAGAAACACTGAAGCTTTCTTT. This codes for CASRNRQRNTEAFF.

V gene TRBV4-3 combines with J gene TRBJ2-1, with 10 bases matching TRBD2. V was clipped by 1 base and J by 6 bases; unmatched bases: 6. CDR1 and CDR2 (germline): LGHNA, YSLEER. The CDR3 consists of 16 residues. Here the CDR3 DNA reads TGCGCCAGCAGCCAAGTTGCGAGCGGGGGGGCCAATGAGCAGTTCTTC. It yields the protein CASSQVASGGANEQFF.

J is TRBJ2-7 and V is TRBV7-2, with 14 bases matching TRBD2. V shed 4 bases, J shed 4 bases, and the junction held 6 bases outside the gene matches. The V gene's germline CDR1 is SGHTA and CDR2 FQGNSA. The CDR3 consists of 16 residues. The CDR3: CASSYKTSGGEYEQYF. The CDR3 coding sequence is TGTGCCAGCAGCTACAAGACTAGCGGGGGGGAGTACGAGCAGTACTTC. The whole variable domain, remainder taken from reference TRBV7-2 and TRBJ2-7, is GAGVSQSPSNKVTEKGKDVELRCDPISGHTALYWYRQSLGQGLEFLIYFQGNSAPDKSGLPSDRFSAERTGGSVSTLTIQRTQQEDSAVYLCASSYKTSGGEYEQYFGPGTRLTVT.

This clone was recorded a few times. The rearrangement links TRBV11-2 to TRBJ1-5, with a weak D call TRBD1 (5 bases). This CDR3 comprises 14 residues. The V and J ends lost 3 bases and 3 bases respectively, with 9 bases between them. Germline V gives CDR1 SGHAT, CDR2 FQNNGV. CDR3 sequence: CASSFGGYNQPQHF. CDR3 DNA: TGTGCCAGCAGCTTCGGGGGTTACAATCAGCCCCAGCATTTT.

The chain links TRBV7-3 to TRBJ2-7; 8 positions match TRBD2. The CDR3 is 15 amino acids. From germline, CDR1 is SGHTA and CDR2 FQGTGA. V was clipped by 4 bases and J by 6 bases; unmatched bases: 11. This CDR3 reads CASSSSGRGAGEQYF. The CDR3 DNA sequence: TGTGCCAGCAGCTCAAGCGGGAGAGGCGCTGGCGAGCAGTACTTC.

J is TRBJ2-1 and V is TRBV2, with TRBD2 as a possible D gene (5 bases). CDR3 length: 15 residues. Germline V gene data show CDR1 as SNHLY and CDR2 as FYNNEI. Trimming stripped 8 bases from V and 4 bases from J, with 18 bases between. In DNA form, the CDR3 reads TGTGCCAGCTTAGGTACTAGGGTGAATTACAATGAGCAGTTCTTC. Translated, it gives CASLGTRVNYNEQFF.

The chain combines TRBV5-1 with TRBJ2-7, with D possibly matching TRBD1 (6 bases). Germline lookup yields CDR1 SGHRS and CDR2 YFSETQ. With 4 bases removed from V and 3 bases from J, the gap between germline ends came to 14 bases. CDR3 size: 14 residues. CDR3 DNA sequence: TGCGCCAGCAGCCTAAACCTACAGGGCTACGAGCAGTACTTC. Translation: CASSLNLQGYEQYF.

This chain uses TRBV6-6 with TRBJ2-3; TRBD2 might be the D (6 bases). V shed 7 bases and J shed 2 bases, with 13 bases lying between them. CDR3 length: 14 residues. Germline V gene lookup returns CDR1 MNHNY and CDR2 SVGAGI (reference sequence). The CDR3 loop is CASTWDSPTDTQYF. The CDR3 DNA reads as TGTGCCAGCACTTGGGACTCTCCCACAGATACGCAGTATTTT.

This clone was recorded once. This chain connects TRBV10-2 to TRBJ1-1, with D possibly TRBD1 on 6 matching bases. Germline V CDR1 and CDR2: WSHSY, SAAADI. The V end lost 2 bases, the J end lost 5 bases, and 12 bases lay between the germline ends. There are 14 residues in the CDR3. The CDR3 DNA sequence: TGCGCCAGCAGTGAGAGGGCAGGGGCTACTGAAGCTTTCTTT. Translating it yields CASSERAGATEAFF.

This clone was detected only a few times. This chain links TRBV27 with TRBJ2-1; unclear D gene. V was pared by 3 bases and J by 9 bases, with 15 bases between. Germline CDR1 and CDR2: MNHEY and SMNVEV (reference sequence). The CDR3 loop spans 14 amino acids. CDR3: CASSLFSSGREQFF. In DNA, the CDR3 is TGTGCCAGCAGTTTGTTTAGTTCGGGTCGTGAGCAGTTCTTC.

CDR3 sequence: CASAPGVNYGYTF. The CDR3 coding sequence is TGTGCCAGCGCCCCGGGGGTTAACTATGGCTACACCTTC. This chain joins TRBV4-2 and TRBJ1-2; D might be TRBD1 (5 bases). The CDR3 length is 13 residues. V was shortened by 8 bases and J by 1 base, with 11 bases between the two germline ends. Germline CDR1 and CDR2: LGHNA and YNFKEQ.

Only a few counts were recorded for this clone. The chain has TRBV6-4 and TRBJ2-1, with a possible D match to TRBD2 (6 bases). Trimming removed 4 bases at V and 6 bases at J, with 10 bases between. Germline CDR1 and CDR2: MRHNA and SNTAGT. This CDR3 comprises 13 residues. The CDR3 region is CASSGSSVNEQFF. The CDR3 nucleotides read TGTGCCAGCAGTGGTTCTAGCGTCAATGAGCAGTTCTTC.

This chain connects TRBV4-3 to TRBJ2-2; 7 bases map to TRBD2. The CDR3 sequence is 15 residues long. V trimming: 0 bases; J trimming: 4 bases; junction bases outside the gene matches: 2. CDR1 and CDR2 (germline): LGHNA, YSLEER. The DNA for the CDR3 is TGCGCCAGCAGCCAAGAGGGGGGGTCCACCGGGGAGCTGTTTTTT. It codes for CASSQEGGSTGELFF.

The chain is built from TRBV7-8 and TRBJ2-7; TRBD1 agrees at 7 bases. Germline V gives CDR1 SGHVS, CDR2 FQNEAQ. With V trimmed by 5 bases and J by 6 bases, 7 bases remained unmatched. The CDR3 covers 13 residues. The CDR3 nucleotides read TGTGCCAGCAGCGTACAGGGGAACGGCGAGCAGTACTTC. It is translated as CASSVQGNGEQYF. The full variable domain, with the rest looked up from reference TRBV7-8 and TRBJ2-7, is GAGVSQSPRYKVAKRGQDVALRCDPISGHVSLFWYQQALGQGPEFLTYFQNEAQLDKSGLPSDRFFAERPEGSVSTLKIQRTQQEDSAVYLCASSVQGNGEQYFGPGTRLTVT.

This sequence joins TRBV6-5 and TRBJ1-6; TRBD1 agrees at 7 bases. Trimming removed 2 bases from V and 5 bases from J; junction bases left unmatched: 3. The CDR3 length is 15 residues. Germline V gene sequence: CDR1 MNHEY, CDR2 SVGAGI. Here the CDR3 DNA reads TGTGCCAGCAGTTACGGGGGACAGAATAATTCACCCCTCCACTTT. It encodes CASSYGGQNNSPLHF.

The chain joins TRBV7-2 to TRBJ2-7; possibly TRBD1 for D (5 bases). V lost 3 bases and J 2 bases, leaving 14 bases between the germline ends. Germline V gene sequence: CDR1 SGHTA, CDR2 FQGNSA. The CDR3 runs 15 residues. Here the CDR3 DNA reads TGTGCCAGCAGCTTCCCACGGACACGGACCTACGAGCAGTACTTC. The encoded protein is CASSFPRTRTYEQYF.

This chain links TRBV5-1 with TRBJ2-2; TRBD2 matches 9 bases. V lost 4 bases to trimming and J lost 8 bases; unmatched junction nucleotides: 9. This CDR3 contains 15 residues. The germline V gene encodes CDR1 SGHRS and CDR2 YFSETQ. CDR3 region: CASSNSGRGSGELFF. The CDR3 nucleotides read TGCGCCAGCAGCAATAGCGGGAGAGGATCGGGGGAGCTGTTTTTT.

This clone was observed a single time. V and J are TRBV10-3 and TRBJ2-5; D is perhaps TRBD1 (6 bases). With 10 bases removed from V and 2 bases from J, the gap between germline ends came to 14 bases. CDR1 and CDR2 (germline): ENHRY, SYGVKD. This CDR3 is built from 13 residues. CDR3 protein: CATGRTEQETQYF. The CDR3 nucleotides are TGTGCCACCGGACGGACAGAGCAAGAGACCCAGTACTTC.

The chain carries TRBV10-1 and TRBJ2-7, with 10 bases that match TRBD2. J gave up 7 bases and V 5 bases, and 11 bases lay outside the gene matches. CDR1 is WNHNN, CDR2 SYGVQD, per germline (reference sequence). The CDR3 has 15 residues. The CDR3 sequence: CASSSTSGVVVEQYF. The CDR3, as DNA: TGCGCCAGCAGTTCTACTAGCGGGGTGGTGGTGGAGCAGTACTTC.

The chain is built from TRBV5-1 and TRBJ1-1, with D hard to call. Germline assignment: CDR1 SGHRS and CDR2 YFSETQ. V shed 0 bases and J shed 1 base, with 7 bases lying between them. This CDR3 has 14 residues. The CDR3 sequence is CASSLGPGNTEAFF. In DNA form, the CDR3 reads TGCGCCAGCAGCTTGGGTCCGGGGAACACTGAAGCTTTCTTT.